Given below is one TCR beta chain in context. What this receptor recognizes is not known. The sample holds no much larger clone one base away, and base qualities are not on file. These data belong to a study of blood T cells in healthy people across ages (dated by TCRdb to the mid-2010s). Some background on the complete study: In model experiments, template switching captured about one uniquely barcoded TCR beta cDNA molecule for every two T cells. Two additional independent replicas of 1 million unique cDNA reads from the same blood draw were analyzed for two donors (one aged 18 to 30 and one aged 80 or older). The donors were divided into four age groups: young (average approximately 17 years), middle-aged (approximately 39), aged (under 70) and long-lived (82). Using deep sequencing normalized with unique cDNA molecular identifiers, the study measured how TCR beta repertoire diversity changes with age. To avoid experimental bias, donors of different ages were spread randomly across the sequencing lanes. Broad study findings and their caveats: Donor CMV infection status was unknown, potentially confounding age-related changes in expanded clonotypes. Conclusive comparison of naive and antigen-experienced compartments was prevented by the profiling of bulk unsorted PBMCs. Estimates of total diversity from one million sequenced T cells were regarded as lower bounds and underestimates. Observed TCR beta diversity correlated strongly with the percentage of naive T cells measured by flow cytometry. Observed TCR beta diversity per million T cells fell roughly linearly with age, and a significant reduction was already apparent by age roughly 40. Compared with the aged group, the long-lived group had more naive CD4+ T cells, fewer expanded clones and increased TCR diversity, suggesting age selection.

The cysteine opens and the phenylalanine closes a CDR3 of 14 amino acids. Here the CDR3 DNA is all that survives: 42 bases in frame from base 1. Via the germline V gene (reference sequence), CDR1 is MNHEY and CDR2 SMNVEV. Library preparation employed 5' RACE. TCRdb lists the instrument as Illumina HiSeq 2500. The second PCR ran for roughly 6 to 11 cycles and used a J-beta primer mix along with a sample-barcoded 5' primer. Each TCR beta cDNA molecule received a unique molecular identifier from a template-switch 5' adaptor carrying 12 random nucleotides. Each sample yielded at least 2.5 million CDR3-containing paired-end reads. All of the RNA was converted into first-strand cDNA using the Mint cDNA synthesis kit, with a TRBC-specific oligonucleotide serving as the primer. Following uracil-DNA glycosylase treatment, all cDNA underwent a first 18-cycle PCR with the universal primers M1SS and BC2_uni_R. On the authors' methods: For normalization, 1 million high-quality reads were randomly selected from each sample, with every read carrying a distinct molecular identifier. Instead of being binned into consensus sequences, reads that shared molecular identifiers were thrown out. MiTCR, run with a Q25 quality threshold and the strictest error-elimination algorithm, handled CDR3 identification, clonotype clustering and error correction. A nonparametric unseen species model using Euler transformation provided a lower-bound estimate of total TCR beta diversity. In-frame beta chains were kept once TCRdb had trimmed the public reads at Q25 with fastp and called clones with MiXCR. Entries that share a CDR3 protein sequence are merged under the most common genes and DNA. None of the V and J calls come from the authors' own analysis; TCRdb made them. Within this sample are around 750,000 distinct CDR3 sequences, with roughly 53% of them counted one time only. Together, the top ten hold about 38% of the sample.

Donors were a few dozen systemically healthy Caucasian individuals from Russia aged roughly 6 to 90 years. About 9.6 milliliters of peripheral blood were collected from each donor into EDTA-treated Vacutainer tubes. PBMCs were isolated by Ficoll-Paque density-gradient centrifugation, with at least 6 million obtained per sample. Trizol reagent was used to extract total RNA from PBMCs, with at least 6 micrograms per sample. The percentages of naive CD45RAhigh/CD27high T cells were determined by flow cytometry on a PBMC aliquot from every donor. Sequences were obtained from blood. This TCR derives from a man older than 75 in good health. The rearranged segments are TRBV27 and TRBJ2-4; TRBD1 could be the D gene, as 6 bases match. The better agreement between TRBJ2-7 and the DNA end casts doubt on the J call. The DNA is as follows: TGTGCCAGCAGTTTCTTGGGACAAGGGTACGAGCAGTACTTC. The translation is CASSFLGQGYEQYF.